In this sample, the clone carrying this T cell receptor beta chain turned up many times. No antigen is known for it. This entry comes from a study of regulatory T cells in long-lasting Graves disease. Germline V gene sequence: CDR1 KGHSH, CDR2 LQKENI. The CDR3 is 13 amino acids. Germline trimming cut 0 bases from V and 15 bases from J; bases unmatched to any gene: 7. Overall study results and limits: Newly diagnosed Graves' patients exceeded persistent ones in TCR diversity.

Time point meaning: newly diagnosed GD, antithyroid drugs for less than 3 months. There was RNA extracted from PBMCs, and the TCR library was made from it. To make TCR beta libraries, researchers used iRepertoire HTBI primers and Arm-PCR of CDR3 regions. TCRdb analysed the multiplex PCR reads with MiXCR anew, one entry per CDR3 protein. Here the sample spans a few hundred thousand distinct CDR3 sequences, over 15% being singletons. These records were also assigned to another study, of T cells in Graves' hyperthyroidism and ophthalmopathy. This second study says: An initial round of RT-PCR targeting the TCR CDR3 relied on the HTBI primer set.

The chain combines TRBV18 with TRBJ2-1; 8 positions match TRBD2. The sequence derives from a man between 35 and 55 years old with Graves disease. Sequences were derived from peripheral blood mononuclear cells (PBMCs), sampled at new diagnosis, from a patient treated with antithyroid drugs. CDR3 sequence reads: CASSPPRPGLGFF. The CDR3 DNA sequence: TGTGCCAGCTCACCACCGAGGCCGGGACTAGGGTTCTTC.